The next 21 T cell receptor beta chains were all read from a single sample in a study of cytotoxic CD8 clonotypes in ibrutinib-treated CLL. The method was immunoSEQ multiplex PCR; TCRdb's version includes in-frame clones alone and lacks a portion of them. The sample carries more than 15,000 clones, under 75% recorded once. Sample: PBMCs, taken after 12 months of ibrutinib treatment. The receptors shown here come from a human donor with chronic lymphocytic leukemia.

The genes are TRBV27 and TRBJ2-7; D is uncertain. The V gene lost 5 bases and the J gene lost 1 base, with 9 bases spanning the gap. The CDR3 has 13 residues. The germline V gene has CDR1 MNHEY and CDR2 SMNVEV (reference sequence). CDR3 nucleotide sequence: TGTGCCAGCAGTCTAACACAGTCCTACGAGCAGTACTTC. Its translation: CASSLTQSYEQYF.

A note on this clone: Distinct nucleotide sequences in the sample also encode this CDR3. V usage is TRBV28 and J usage is TRBJ1-4, with 11 nucleotides matching TRBD1. This CDR3 contains 14 residues. Germline lookup yields CDR1 MDHEN and CDR2 SYDVKM. Unmatched junction bases numbered 4, after V lost 5 bases and J lost 8 bases. CDR3: CASSLDRGREKLFF. CDR3 nucleotide sequence: TGTGCCAGCAGTCTGGACAGGGGGCGCGAAAAACTGTTTTTT.

This chain connects TRBV19 to TRBJ2-7; D possibly corresponds to TRBD1 (6 bases). The V and J ends lost 6 bases and 1 base respectively, with 10 bases between them. CDR1 is LNHDA and CDR2 is SQIVND in the germline V gene (reference sequence). The CDR3 consists of 13 residues. The CDR3 here is CASSLGQSYEQYF. For the CDR3, the DNA is TGTGCCAGTAGCCTTGGACAGTCCTACGAGCAGTACTTC.

The rearrangement joins TRBV27 to TRBJ2-7; TRBD1 matches 10 bases. The germline V gene has CDR1 MNHEY and CDR2 SMNVEV (reference sequence). The CDR3 spans 16 residues. Losses at the gene ends were 3 bases for V and 1 base for J; bases not matched to a gene: 6. The CDR3 DNA sequence: TGTGCCAGCAGTTTGAACGGACAGGGGGAATCCTACGAGCAGTACTTC. Translated: CASSLNGQGESYEQYF.

The chain joins TRBV5-1 to TRBJ2-7; the D gene is possibly TRBD1 (5 bases). The CDR3 runs to 16 residues. Trimming removed 0 bases at V and 7 bases at J, with 20 bases between. CDR1 and CDR2 from the germline V gene are SGHRS and YFSETQ. In DNA form, the CDR3 reads TGCGCCAGCAGCTTGGGCCAGGGTGGGCATCGAAGTGAGCAGTACTTC. This codes for CASSLGQGGHRSEQYF. Full variable domain (remainder filled in from reference TRBV5-1 and TRBJ2-7): KAGVTQTPRYLIKTRGQQVTLSCSPISGHRSVSWYQQTPGQGLQFLFEYFSETQRNKGNFPGRFSGRQFSNSRSEMNVSTLELGDSALYLCASSLGQGGHRSEQYFGPGTRLTVT.

The chain recombines TRBV18 with TRBJ2-2; perhaps TRBD2 as D (6 bases). Germline CDR1 reads KGHSH; CDR2 reads LQKENI. The CDR3 spans 13 residues. Between the trimmed V and J ends, which lost 3 bases and 8 bases, there was a span of 10 bases. Here the CDR3 reads CASSPREAGELFF. CDR3 bases: TGTGCCAGCTCACCTAGGGAGGCTGGGGAGCTGTTTTTT.

V is TRBV19 and J is TRBJ2-5; D is uncertain. CDR3 size: 13 residues. V dropped 1 base and J dropped 5 bases, with 8 bases sitting between them. CDR1 and CDR2 from the germline V gene are LNHDA and SQIVND (reference sequence). The CDR3 here is CASSIGLGETQYF. In DNA form, the CDR3 reads TGTGCCAGTAGTATAGGACTCGGGGAGACCCAGTACTTC.

This clone was picked up a small number of times. This rearrangement joins TRBV27 to TRBJ2-3, with 13 bases matching TRBD2. CDR1 and CDR2 (germline): MNHEY, SMNVEV (reference sequence). This CDR3 has 18 residues. Trimming at V came to 8 bases and at J to 3 bases, leaving 14 bases not matched to a gene. CDR3 residues: CASGRGARTSGSTDTQYF. CDR3 sequence (DNA): TGTGCCAGCGGGCGGGGAGCTAGGACTAGCGGGAGTACAGATACGCAGTATTTT.

The chain couples TRBV18 to TRBJ2-7; D is unclear. V was cut by 6 bases and J by 2 bases, with 17 bases left in between. The CDR3 is 15 residues long. CDR1 is KGHSH and CDR2 is LQKENI in the germline V gene. The CDR3 reads CASSLGRQEPYEQYF. CDR3 coding DNA: TGTGCCAGCTCCCTTGGGCGTCAGGAGCCCTACGAGCAGTACTTC.

V is TRBV30 and J is TRBJ1-5; no firm D call. Germline V gene lookup returns CDR1 GTSNPN and CDR2 SVGIG (reference sequence). V was cut by 1 base and J by 2 bases, with 6 bases left in between. The CDR3 sequence is 13 residues long. This CDR3 reads CAWSADGNQPQHF. CDR3 in DNA: TGTGCCTGGAGTGCGGATGGCAATCAGCCCCAGCATTTT. The full variable domain, in which reference TRBV30 and TRBJ1-5 provide the parts outside the CDR3, is SQTIHQWPATLVQPVGSPLSLECTVEGTSNPNLYWYRQAAGRGLQLLFYSVGIGQISSEVPQNLSASRPQDRQFILSSKKLLLSDSGFYLCAWSADGNQPQHFGDGTRLSIL.

In this sample, this clone turned up a few times. The chain employs TRBV25-1 and TRBJ2-1; D not certain. Trimming pared 2 bases from V and 2 bases from J, leaving 7 bases between. The CDR3 has 14 residues. Germline V lookup: CDR1 MGHDK, CDR2 SYGVNS. CDR3 bases: TGTGCCAGCAGTGAAGTCGGTGCCTACAATGAGCAGTTCTTC. Its protein is CASSEVGAYNEQFF.

V and J are TRBV28 and TRBJ1-5; tentative D call: TRBD1 (5 bases). There are 12 residues in the CDR3. V was shortened by 7 bases and J by 6 bases, with 10 bases between the two germline ends. CDR1 and CDR2 (germline): MDHEN, SYDVKM. The CDR3 DNA sequence: TGTGCCAGCACACAAGGGGTTCAGCCCCAGCATTTT. Protein product: CASTQGVQPQHF.

The chain has TRBV18 and TRBJ2-7; TRBD2 matches at 10 bases. The V segment lost 4 bases and the J segment 6 bases; nucleotides outside the gene matches: 3. Germline V gene sequence: CDR1 KGHSH, CDR2 LQKENI. The CDR3 runs 13 residues. Here the CDR3 reads CASSRASGGEQYF. CDR3 in DNA: TGTGCCAGCTCACGGGCTAGCGGGGGCGAGCAGTACTTC.

The chain joins TRBV11-2 to TRBJ2-1, with TRBD1 as a possible D gene (5 bases). The CDR3 has 17 residues. Germline V gene data show CDR1 as SGHAT and CDR2 as FQNNGV. With 0 bases removed from V and 2 bases from J, the gap between germline ends came to 14 bases. The CDR3 loop reads CASSLEGAGPTYNEQFF. The CDR3 DNA reads as TGTGCCAGCAGCTTAGAAGGCGCAGGGCCTACCTACAATGAGCAGTTCTTC.

The genes are TRBV19 and TRBJ1-5, with 7 bases identical to TRBD1. Germline V gene data show CDR1 as LNHDA and CDR2 as SQIVND (reference sequence). CDR3 length equals 14 residues. CDR3 amino acids: CASRAGGVDQPQHF. CDR3 bases: TGTGCGAGTCGGGCAGGGGGAGTCGATCAGCCCCAGCATTTT. Supplemented by reference TRBV19 and TRBJ1-5, the full variable domain reads DGGITQSPKYLFRKEGQNVTLSCEQNLNHDAMYWYRQDPGQGLRLIYYSQIVNDFQKGDIAEGYSVSREKKESFPLTVTSAQKNPTAFYLCASRAGGVDQPQHFGDGTRLSIL.

This clone was recorded a few times. V usage is TRBV28 and J usage is TRBJ1-1, with unresolved D. The V end lost 4 bases, the J end lost 4 bases, and 16 bases lay between the germline ends. This CDR3 region has 15 residues. The germline V gene encodes CDR1 MDHEN and CDR2 SYDVKM. The CDR3 reads CASSSGSEGGTEAFF. The DNA for the CDR3 is TGTGCCAGCAGTTCTGGGTCCGAAGGTGGCACTGAAGCTTTCTTT.

In DNA form, the CDR3 reads TGTGCCAGCACCCGACTCGGGAACACTGAAGCTTTCTTT. It translates to CASTRLGNTEAFF. This sequence joins TRBV27 and TRBJ1-1; no reliable D call. The CDR3 extends over 13 amino acids. V gave up 7 bases and J gave up 1 base, with 10 bases separating them. The germline gives CDR1 MNHEY, CDR2 SMNVEV (reference sequence).

This clone has only a few counts. For the CDR3, the DNA is TGTGCCACCGACGGGACTGGGAGGGGTGGTGAGCAGTTCTTC. Translating it yields CATDGTGRGGEQFF. The chain joins TRBV19 to TRBJ2-1, with 7 bases identical to TRBD2. J was trimmed by 9 bases and V by 10 bases; bases with no gene match: 15. The CDR3 is made up of 14 amino acids. Germline V gene sequence: CDR1 LNHDA, CDR2 SQIVND (reference sequence).

V and J are TRBV5-6 and TRBJ2-7; unclear D gene. The CDR3 totals 14 residues. Between the trimmed V and J ends, which lost 6 bases and 6 bases, there was a span of 19 bases. Germline values: CDR1 SGHDT, CDR2 YYEEEE. CDR3 residues: CASTLFAVNGEQYF. The CDR3 DNA follows: TGTGCCAGCACCCTCTTTGCGGTTAATGGCGAGCAGTACTTC.

V usage is TRBV6-1 and J usage is TRBJ2-7; 11 positions match TRBD2. CDR3 length: 14 amino acids. Germline CDR1 reads MNHNS; CDR2 reads SASEGT. V was pared by 5 bases and J by 4 bases, with 4 bases of the junction left unmatched. As DNA, the CDR3 is TGTGCCAGCAGTCCTAGCGGGAGGAGATACGAGCAGTACTTC. Encoded protein: CASSPSGRRYEQYF.

The chain links TRBV6-6 to TRBJ2-2; 7 bases are shared with TRBD1. CDR1 and CDR2 from the germline V gene are MNHNY and SVGAGI (reference sequence). This CDR3 is built from 14 residues. The ends lost 6 bases at V and 3 bases at J; junction bases unmatched: 4. Written as DNA, the CDR3 is TGTGCCAGCAGCCGGGACAGAGACACCGGGGAGCTGTTTTTT. It codes for CASSRDRDTGELFF.